This T cell receptor beta chain appears in the sequencing data of a study of T cell responses to AZD1222 COVID-19 vaccine (dated by TCRdb to the early 2020s). General notes on the study: AZD1222 recipients whose second dose came at about 4 weeks and those whose second dose came at about 12 weeks were combined into one group, since spike-specific TCR depth and breadth did not differ between the two schedules. Trial participants were enrolled by age into subgroups of 18-55, 56-69 and 70-plus years, and 148, 28 and 57 TCR-sequenced participants, respectively, were included in these subgroups. TCR sequencing covered 233 trial participants: 207 given two doses of AZD1222 and 26 given two doses of MenACWY control vaccine. Results the study describes overall, beyond this receptor: Participants were mostly white British, with more females than males. The authors suggested clonal diversity may have been underestimated. No day 14 peak-response samples were available, so repertoires were characterized only after the peak T cell response. The 56-69-year group was small, and its depth increase did not reach significance, likely because of low power. Vaccine-associated CD4 TCRs spanned the whole spike protein, with dominant responses in regions 160-218 and 743-854. Reportedly, close to half of the unique spike-specific TCRs recognized epitopes lying outside the regions that are mutated in the B.1.351 and B.1.1.7 variants. Conclusions about previously exposed vaccinees are limited, since just a handful of AZD1222 recipients were seropositive for SARS-CoV-2 at baseline. After two AZD1222 doses, both the breadth and the depth of spike-specific TCRs were significantly higher than at day 0 and than in MenACWY recipients.

On this clone itself: Its antigen is not yet known. No per-base quality is available; no much larger clone lies one base away.

The sample's time point label, in plain terms: baseline before first vaccination. Vaccinee samples were obtained from the UK trials COV001 and COV002, which included a single-blind randomized controlled phase 2/3 trial of AZD1222 (ChAdOx1 nCoV-19) in healthy adults. Trial participant PBMC samples were collected at day 0 and day 28 after the second dose for TCRbeta chain sequencing. The CDR3 regions of human TCRbeta chains were analyzed by immunosequencing. The paper's processing steps were these. TCRs in the repertoires were compared against a reference library of SARS-CoV-2-specific TCRs that had been generated with the MIRA antigen-specificity platform. Breadth meant the fraction of unique TCRs that were SARS-CoV-2-associated, whereas depth meant the fraction of total T cells that were SARS-CoV-2-associated. Using the MIRA data, each spike-specific TCR was assigned both to the spike region to which the TCR was reactive and to a CD4 or CD8 class. Log10-transformed breadth and depth values were compared by one-way ANOVA with Sidak's multiple comparisons tests. TCRdb re-hosts the immuneACCESS table, in-frame sequences only. Its copies lack some clones; in the studies checked, an unresolved V gene accounts for under half of them, and the cause for the rest is not known. V and J calls and clone size come straight from that table; D and trimming were deduced from the DNA. Here the sample has just under 100,000 clones; roughly 88% occur a single time. The biggest ten clones account for less than 3.5% of the sample.

The germline V gene specifies ENHRY as CDR1 and SYGVKD as CDR2. V was cut back by 0 bases and J by 10 bases, leaving a gap of 7 bases between them. The CDR3 numbers 13 residues from cysteine through phenylalanine. Just the 39-base CDR3 DNA is kept, in frame starting at base 1. The sequence was collected from an adult in good health. This material consisted of peripheral blood, taken on day 0 of AZD1222 vaccination. Recombination joined TRBV10-3 with TRBJ1-6; there is no confident call for the D gene. The CDR3 amino acid sequence is: CAISESTRSPLHF. Read as DNA, the sequence is TGTGCCATCAGTGAGTCTACAAGATCACCCCTCCACTTT.